This TCR beta chain originates from a study of post-analysis software for immune sequencing data. Study-wide results and limits: Samples prepared in the same batch strongly co-clustered by F measure. TRBV5-6, TRBV5-1 and TRBV20-1 were among four or five TRBV segments more frequent in patients than controls.

Comment on this clonotype: Its antigen remains unidentified.

V lost 1 base and J 0 bases, leaving 11 bases between the germline ends. The length of the CDR3 is 16 residues. Per germline, CDR1 LNHNV and CDR2 YYDKDF (reference sequence). cDNA libraries for TCR beta contained unique molecular identifiers. One entry per CDR3 protein results from TCRdb running MiXCR on the PCR reads. Of hundreds of thousands of distinct CDR3 sequences listed, about 60% are singletons. This TCR came from a girl aged 2 to 9 with multiple sclerosis. The chain has TRBV15 and TRBJ2-3; D remains ambiguous. Sequencing was carried out using blood. This CDR3 is CATSRGRSTSTDTQYF. Written as DNA, the CDR3 is TGTGCCACCAGCAGAGGACGGTCTACTAGCACAGATACGCAGTATTTT.